The following is a T cell receptor beta chain sequence with its context. Repertoires were generated with immunoSEQ multiplex PCR, while TCRdb's copy carries only in-frame clones and drops some. The sample holds 150,000 to 200,000 clones, 80% to 90% seen once. This CDR3 spans 16 amino acids. V gave up 8 bases and J gave up 0 bases; unmatched junction bases: 9. The germline CDR1 and CDR2 sequences are KGHDR and SFDVKD. This specimen belongs to a study of control samples from healthy donors and cancer patients. The sequenced material came from blood. The chain couples TRBV24-1 to TRBJ1-5, with 7 bases identical to TRBD1. This receptor was taken from a man younger than 40 in good health. The CDR3 loop reads CATNRTGGNSNQPQHF. The DNA for the CDR3 is TGTGCCACCAACAGGACAGGCGGGAATAGCAATCAGCCCCAGCATTTT.